This entry describes one T cell receptor (beta chain). Per the authors' pipeline: Reference gene primers were amplified, and this amplification served to estimate nucleated cell counts. Clones were read by immunoSEQ multiplex PCR, and TCRdb kept only the in-frame ones, dropping some. D and trimming come from the DNA, and the V and J calls and clone size come from that table. The sample contains 270,000 or so clones, 75% to 90% of which appear only once. This entry is derived from a study of blood T cell repertoires in COVID-19. For the study at large: Samples taken during acute and convalescent COVID-19 were collected in the United States, Italy and Spain.

Germline CDR1 and CDR2: SGHNT and YYREEE (reference sequence). With V trimmed by 2 bases and J by 4 bases, 5 bases remained unmatched. This CDR3 region has 15 residues. The receptor was isolated from a woman in her thirties or forties who had recovered from COVID-19. The specimen was peripheral blood. This chain links TRBV5-4 with TRBJ1-3; 8 bases are a match to TRBD1. In nucleotides, the CDR3 is TGTGCCAGCAGCTTCCAGGGGGCGCGAGGAAACACCATATATTTT. Its translation is CASSFQGARGNTIYF.